Below, 27 T cell receptor beta chains from the same sample are listed, as sequenced in a study of blood T cell repertoires in COVID-19. The data were produced by immunoSEQ multiplex PCR, yet TCRdb's version contains in-frame clones alone and is incomplete. The profile shows about 220,000 clones, approximately 80% of them singletons. Sequences were obtained from peripheral blood. All receptors come from a man aged 45-60 years with active or convalescent COVID-19.

V and J are TRBV7-2 and TRBJ2-5, with 9 nucleotides matching TRBD2. J lost 4 bases, V lost 1 base, and 4 bases had no gene match. Germline V lookup: CDR1 SGHTA, CDR2 FQGNSA. This CDR3 comprises 15 residues. CDR3 sequence: CASSLVLAGAETQYF. DNA for the CDR3: TGTGCCAGCAGCTTAGTTTTAGCGGGAGCAGAGACCCAGTACTTC.

This clone has only a few counts. The rearrangement links TRBV28 to TRBJ1-2; 9 bases fit TRBD1. J lost 0 bases, V lost 6 bases, and 5 bases had no gene match. Germline V gene data show CDR1 as MDHEN and CDR2 as SYDVKM. This CDR3 has 15 residues. The DNA of the CDR3 is TGTGCCAGCAGATCGGGACAGGGCGCTAACTATGGCTACACCTTC. It encodes CASRSGQGANYGYTF.

V usage is TRBV12-2 and J usage is TRBJ2-1; TRBD2 is the table's D call, not checked against the DNA. TRBV12-2 is termed a pseudogene. The CDR3 is 14 amino acids. The CDR3 spells CASRLAEERGEQFF. The CDR3 bases are TGTGCAAGTCGCTTAGCGGAAGAGCGGGGTGAGCAGTTCTTC.

With regard to this clone: Distinct nucleotide sequences in the sample also encode this CDR3. The chain carries TRBV7-2 and TRBJ1-1, with D perhaps TRBD1 (6 bases). This CDR3 has 13 residues. The germline V gene has CDR1 SGHTA and CDR2 FQGNSA. Trimming took off 3 bases at V and 1 base at J, with 6 bases between the two ends. CDR3 nucleotides: TGTGCCAGCAGCTTGGACAGGAACACTGAAGCTTTCTTT. Its protein is CASSLDRNTEAFF.

This chain uses TRBV13 with TRBJ2-1, with TRBD2 matching 12 bases. Looked up from germline, CDR1 is PRHDT and CDR2 is FYEKMQ (reference sequence). The V and J ends lost 4 bases and 6 bases, in that order; junction bases with no gene match: 16. The length of the CDR3 is 19 residues. The CDR3 reads CASSSAGLAGSGSRNEQFF. Written as DNA, the CDR3 is TGTGCCAGCAGCTCAGCGGGACTAGCGGGTTCGGGGTCCCGCAATGAGCAGTTCTTC. Complete variable domain (other parts from reference TRBV13 and TRBJ2-1): AAGVIQSPRHLIKEKRETATLKCYPIPRHDTVYWYQQGPGQDPQFLISFYEKMQSDKGSIPDRFSAQQFSDYHSELNMSSLELGDSALYFCASSSAGLAGSGSRNEQFFGPGTRLTVL.

The chain recombines TRBV7-9 with TRBJ1-2; 9 nucleotides align to TRBD1. This CDR3 comprises 14 residues. Trimming at V came to 5 bases and at J to 2 bases, leaving 3 bases not matched to a gene. The germline CDR1 and CDR2 sequences are SEHNR and FQNEAQ (reference sequence). As DNA, the CDR3 is TGTGCCAGCAGCCCTGGACAGGGGAACTATGGCTACACCTTC. It is translated as CASSPGQGNYGYTF.

The chain uses TRBV6-6 and TRBJ2-1, with 9 positions matching TRBD1. Germline values: CDR1 MNHNY, CDR2 SVGAGI (reference sequence). With V trimmed by 6 bases and J by 6 bases, 9 bases remained unmatched. The CDR3 runs 15 residues. CDR3 residues: CASSPTDRGFNEQFF. The CDR3 bases are TGTGCCAGCAGCCCAACGGACAGGGGTTTCAATGAGCAGTTCTTC.

This rearrangement joins TRBV19 to TRBJ1-5; tentatively, D is TRBD1 (5 bases). Germline lookup yields CDR1 LNHDA and CDR2 SQIVND (reference sequence). V was cut by 4 bases and J by 6 bases, with 16 bases left in between. The CDR3 runs to 15 residues. The CDR3 loop is CASSTFSGAFQPQHF. DNA for the CDR3: TGTGCCAGTAGTACCTTTTCTGGGGCATTTCAGCCCCAGCATTTT.

The chain links TRBV4-2 to TRBJ2-2; 8 nucleotides line up with TRBD2. CDR1 is LGHNA and CDR2 is YNFKEQ in the germline V gene. The CDR3 is made up of 16 amino acids. V trimming: 0 bases; J trimming: 6 bases; junction bases outside the gene matches: 6. DNA of the CDR3: TGTGCCAGCAGCCAAGAGGGTAGCGGGGCTGCCGGGGAGCTGTTTTTT. Translating gives CASSQEGSGAAGELFF.

The V and J genes are TRBV5-1 and TRBJ2-3; 10 bases are shared with TRBD2. J gave up 4 bases and V 2 bases, and 7 bases lay outside the gene matches. Per germline, CDR1 SGHRS and CDR2 YFSETQ. This CDR3 is 16 amino acids long. This chain's CDR3 is CASSLTTGLAPDTQYF. The CDR3 region has the DNA TGCGCCAGCAGCTTAACCACGGGACTAGCGCCAGATACGCAGTATTTT.

The chain combines TRBV12-2 with TRBJ2-7; the table's D call, TRBD2, was not checked against the DNA. TRBV12-2 is deemed a pseudogene. The length of the CDR3 is 18 residues. Here the CDR3 reads CASRLGASSGRPTYEQYF. The CDR3 DNA sequence: TGTGCAAGTCGCTTAGGAGCCTCTAGCGGGAGGCCCACCTACGAGCAGTACTTC.

The V and J genes are TRBV28 and TRBJ1-1, with 7 bases that match TRBD1. This CDR3 comprises 15 residues. In germline, CDR1 is MDHEN, CDR2 SYDVKM. Losses at the gene ends were 5 bases for V and 0 bases for J; bases not matched to a gene: 6. The CDR3 coding sequence is TGTGCCAGCAGTATCCCGGGACAGCTGAACACTGAAGCTTTCTTT. Translated: CASSIPGQLNTEAFF.

V usage is TRBV28 and J usage is TRBJ2-2; the match to TRBD1 covers 8 bases. CDR1 is MDHEN, CDR2 SYDVKM, per germline. There are 15 residues in the CDR3. Trimming removed 7 bases from V and 2 bases from J; junction bases left unmatched: 6. DNA of the CDR3: TGTGCCAGCATAAAGGGACAGGCCAACACCGGGGAGCTGTTTTTT. It translates to CASIKGQANTGELFF. The variable domain in full, with the rest retrieved from reference TRBV28 and TRBJ2-2, is DVKVTQSSRYLVKRTGEKVFLECVQDMDHENMFWYRQDPGLGLRLIYFSYDVKMKEKGDIPEGYSVSREKKERFSLILESASTNQTSMYLCASIKGQANTGELFFGEGSRLTVL.

The J gene is TRBJ2-5, the V gene TRBV5-4; 12 nucleotides align to TRBD2. V shed 2 bases, J shed 5 bases, and the junction held 4 bases outside the gene matches. The CDR3 runs to 15 residues. CDR1 is SGHNT, CDR2 YYREEE, per germline (reference sequence). The chain's CDR3 is CASSLTSGGRETQYF. The CDR3 DNA reads TGTGCCAGCAGCTTAACTAGCGGGGGGAGGGAGACCCAGTACTTC.

The chain carries TRBV11-2 and TRBJ1-2; 8 bases agree with TRBD1. The CDR3 loop spans 15 amino acids. V shed 5 bases, J shed 5 bases, and the junction held 10 bases outside the gene matches. Germline V CDR1 and CDR2: SGHAT, FQNNGV. This CDR3 is CASSGIIRTGYGYTF. The CDR3 nucleotides read TGTGCCAGCAGCGGGATCATTAGGACAGGGTATGGCTACACCTTC.

The CDR3, as DNA: TGTGCCAGCTCACCATTCAGGAGCGGGGGGGCGGAGACCCAGTACTTC. It encodes CASSPFRSGGAETQYF. The rearrangement links TRBV18 to TRBJ2-5; TRBD2 agrees at 10 bases. With V trimmed by 2 bases and J by 5 bases, 8 bases remained unmatched. The CDR3 runs to 16 residues. Germline CDR1 KGHSH, CDR2 LQKENI.

This chain joins TRBV2 and TRBJ2-7; 10 bases match TRBD2. The V gene's germline CDR1 is SNHLY and CDR2 FYNNEI. The CDR3 runs to 15 residues. V was clipped by 0 bases and J by 7 bases; unmatched bases: 6. The CDR3: CASSEAPLAGYEQYV. CDR3 sequence (DNA): TGTGCCAGCAGTGAAGCGCCACTAGCGGGGTATGAGCAGTACGTC.

The genes are TRBV7-6 and TRBJ2-2; 7 nucleotides match TRBD1. The ends lost 0 bases at V and 5 bases at J; junction bases unmatched: 9. CDR3 length equals 17 residues. In germline, CDR1 is SGHVS, CDR2 FNYEAQ. In nucleotides, the CDR3 is TGTGCCAGCAGCTTAGCAGGGGGCGCGGCTCTTACCGGGGAGCTGTTTTTT. This translates into CASSLAGGAALTGELFF.

The V call is TRBV27, the J call TRBJ1-1; 9 bases agree with TRBD1. CDR1 is MNHEY, CDR2 SMNVEV, per germline (reference sequence). This CDR3 contains 14 residues. V gave up 7 bases and J gave up 1 base; unmatched junction bases: 4. This chain's CDR3 is CASTAGQGNTEAFF. The CDR3 DNA reads as TGTGCCAGCACCGCGGGACAGGGGAACACTGAAGCTTTCTTT.

The rearrangement links TRBV5-4 to TRBJ2-3; 8 positions agree with TRBD2. V lost 5 bases, J lost 4 bases, and 9 bases stayed unmatched. Germline CDR1 SGHNT, CDR2 YYREEE (reference sequence). The CDR3 consists of 15 residues. The CDR3 coding sequence is TGTGCCAGCAGGATAGCGGGACTAAGAGCAGATACGCAGTATTTT. This sequence encodes CASRIAGLRADTQYF. The entire variable domain, with the rest obtained from reference TRBV5-4 and TRBJ2-3, is as follows: ETGVTQSPTHLIKTRGQQVTLRCSSQSGHNTVSWYQQALGQGPQFIFQYYREEENGRGNFPPRFSGLQFPNYSSELNVNALELDDSALYLCASRIAGLRADTQYFGPGTRLTVL.

This rearrangement joins TRBV7-3 to TRBJ1-5; D is perhaps TRBD1 (5 bases). Germline V lookup: CDR1 SGHTA, CDR2 FQGTGA. This CDR3 has 18 residues. With 0 bases removed from V and 2 bases from J, the gap between germline ends came to 17 bases. The CDR3 DNA reads as TGTGCCAGCAGCTTAACACCGCCCAGGGCAATCGGCAATCAGCCCCAGCATTTT. This codes for CASSLTPPRAIGNQPQHF.

The chain recombines TRBV7-2 with TRBJ2-1; 9 nucleotides line up with TRBD2. The trim removed 0 bases at V and 7 bases at J, leaving 1 base unmatched. CDR1 SGHTA and CDR2 FQGNSA come from the germline V gene. The CDR3 has 14 amino acids. CDR3 region: CASSLASGRNEQFF. As DNA, the CDR3 is TGTGCCAGCAGCTTAGCTAGCGGGAGAAATGAGCAGTTCTTC.

The rearrangement links TRBV7-9 to TRBJ2-3; D gene ambiguous. The germline V gene encodes CDR1 SEHNR and CDR2 FQNEAQ (reference sequence). The CDR3 sequence is 14 residues long. V gave up 1 base and J gave up 2 bases, with 7 bases separating them. CDR3 loop: CASSLVGYTDTQYF. In nucleotides, the CDR3 is TGTGCCAGCAGCTTAGTCGGGTACACAGATACGCAGTATTTT.

The V and J genes are TRBV3-1 (or the pseudogene TRBV3-2) and TRBJ1-1; D unclear. Trimming shortened V by 0 bases and J by 2 bases, and 13 bases separated the two germline ends. This CDR3 comprises 16 residues. Looked up from germline, CDR1 is LGHDT and CDR2 is YNNKEL (reference sequence). CDR3 protein: CASSQDGEVFNTEAFF. In DNA form, the CDR3 reads TGTGCCAGCAGCCAAGATGGGGAGGTCTTTAACACTGAAGCTTTCTTT.

This clone occurred a few times. The chain uses TRBV18 and TRBJ1-2; D might be TRBD1 (5 bases). CDR3 length equals 15 residues. V was cut by 4 bases and J by 2 bases, with 14 bases left in between. CDR1 is KGHSH, CDR2 LQKENI, per germline. The CDR3 protein is CASSLQGIENYGYTF. CDR3 coding DNA: TGTGCCAGCTCACTCCAGGGAATCGAAAACTATGGCTACACCTTC.

This chain links TRBV6-5 with TRBJ1-2; TRBD1 agrees at 8 bases. The ends lost 6 bases at V and 3 bases at J; junction bases unmatched: 6. The germline CDR1 and CDR2 sequences are MNHEY and SVGAGI. This CDR3 comprises 14 residues. CDR3 nucleotide sequence: TGTGCCAGCAGGGGGACAGGTGGGGACTATGGCTACACCTTC. Protein: CASRGTGGDYGYTF.

V and J are TRBV5-4 and TRBJ2-5, with D perhaps TRBD1 (5 bases). The CDR3 is 16 residues long. Germline V gives CDR1 SGHNT, CDR2 YYREEE (reference sequence). Trimming pared 2 bases from V and 4 bases from J, leaving 18 bases between. Here the CDR3 DNA reads TGTGCCAGCAGCTTTTTCGCAGGGTCCCCTAGAGAGACCCAGTACTTC. Translated, it gives CASSFFAGSPRETQYF. The whole variable domain, filled in from reference TRBV5-4 and TRBJ2-5, reads ETGVTQSPTHLIKTRGQQVTLRCSSQSGHNTVSWYQQALGQGPQFIFQYYREEENGRGNFPPRFSGLQFPNYSSELNVNALELDDSALYLCASSFFAGSPRETQYFGPGTRLLVL.